The 15 T cell receptor beta chains given below trace back to one sample, sequenced in a study of identical twins. TCRdb re-called the 5' RACE reads through MiXCR, storing one row per CDR3 protein. The repertoire has about 700,000 distinct CDR3 sequences, more than 6.5% of them found once; the top ten carry around 0.98%. This sample was shared with a second study, whose subject was yellow fever vaccine responses in identical twins.

The specimen was PBMCs. The receptors were sampled from a young woman in good health.

This chain uses TRBV5-1 with TRBJ2-2; D remains ambiguous. Germline V gene lookup returns CDR1 SGHRS and CDR2 YFSETQ. Trimming took off 0 bases at V and 1 base at J, with 7 bases between the two ends. The CDR3 runs to 15 residues. This CDR3 is CASSLGSWNTGELFF. CDR3 DNA sequence: TGCGCCAGCAGCTTGGGTAGTTGGAACACCGGGGAGCTGTTTTTT.

This clonotype occurred many times. At one end the junction does not follow the germline gene, possibly because of a read error. This chain uses TRBV5-1 with TRBJ2-5; TRBD1 matches 7 bases. CDR3 length equals 13 residues. Germline values: CDR1 SGHRS, CDR2 YFSETQ. CDR3 residues: CASRGTAQETQYF. In nucleotides, the CDR3 is TGTGCCAGCAGGGGGACAGCACAAGAGACCCAGTACTTC.

The rearrangement links TRBV29-1 to TRBJ1-1; 8 bases map to TRBD1. Trimming removed 6 bases from V and 0 bases from J; junction bases left unmatched: 12. Germline CDR1 SQVTM, CDR2 ANQGSEA. The CDR3 is made up of 16 amino acids. The CDR3 DNA is TGCAGCGTCCAGGCGGGGCCAGGGGGCATGAACACTGAAGCTTTCTTT. Its protein is CSVQAGPGGMNTEAFF.

The rearrangement uses TRBV28 and TRBJ2-7, with 10 nucleotides matching TRBD1. Trimming took 7 bases from V and 6 from J; bases not matched to a gene: 6. Looked up from germline, CDR1 is MDHEN and CDR2 is SYDVKM. This CDR3 is 13 amino acids long. The CDR3 region is CASIATGGGEQYF. The CDR3, as DNA: TGTGCCAGCATCGCGACAGGGGGCGGCGAGCAGTACTTC.

This clonotype was picked up a small number of times. This chain connects TRBV5-1 to TRBJ2-1; no clear D. The V end lost 1 base, the J end lost 5 bases, and 7 bases lay between the germline ends. This CDR3 has 13 amino acids. Looked up from germline, CDR1 is SGHRS and CDR2 is YFSETQ. The CDR3 coding sequence is TGCGCCAGCAGCTTGAACGCGGACAATGAGCAGTTCTTC. It is translated as CASSLNADNEQFF. Filled out from reference TRBV5-1 and TRBJ2-1, the complete variable domain reads KAGVTQTPRYLIKTRGQQVTLSCSPISGHRSVSWYQQTPGQGLQFLFEYFSETQRNKGNFPGRFSGRQFSNSRSEMNVSTLELGDSALYLCASSLNADNEQFFGPGTRLTVL.

This clonotype was observed at least ten times. The chain employs TRBV15 and TRBJ1-6; D may be TRBD1 (6 bases). The germline CDR1 and CDR2 sequences are LNHNV and YYDKDF (reference sequence). The CDR3 sequence is 14 residues long. Trimming pared 5 bases from V and 7 bases from J, leaving 12 bases between. CDR3 in amino acids: CATSLNRENSPLHF. The CDR3 DNA follows: TGTGCCACCAGCCTGAACAGGGAAAATTCACCCCTCCACTTT.

This clonotype has at least ten counts. This chain links TRBV29-1 with TRBJ2-3; 10 nucleotides align to TRBD2. Per germline, CDR1 SQVTM and CDR2 ANQGSEA. This CDR3 contains 14 residues. V trimming: 4 bases; J trimming: 4 bases; junction bases outside the gene matches: 5. CDR3 in amino acids: CSVGPGLAADTQYF. DNA for the CDR3: TGCAGCGTTGGGCCTGGACTAGCGGCAGATACGCAGTATTTT.

This clonotype was observed a few times. The chain uses TRBV20-1 and TRBJ2-7, with 8 bases aligning to TRBD2. The length of the CDR3 is 15 residues. The germline CDR1 and CDR2 sequences are DFQATT and SNEGSKA (reference sequence). Trimming at V came to 5 bases and at J to 4 bases, leaving 13 bases not matched to a gene. The CDR3, as DNA: TGCAGTGCTCCCCCAAGCGGGAGAAAGGGATACGAGCAGTACTTC. It is translated as CSAPPSGRKGYEQYF.

For the CDR3, the DNA is TGTGCCAGCAGTCCGGCGTTCCTCAGCGGGCACTCGTTACGGGATACGCAGTATTTT. Protein: CASSPAFLSGHSLRDTQYF. The J gene is TRBJ2-3, the V gene TRBV27; possibly TRBD2 for D (6 bases). CDR3 size: 19 residues. The V end was cut by 5 bases, the J end by 6 bases, with 30 bases between. From germline, CDR1 is MNHEY and CDR2 SMNVEV (reference sequence).

The chain is built from TRBV7-2 and TRBJ2-1, with 7 nucleotides matching TRBD2. Germline CDR1 and CDR2: SGHTA and FQGNSA. V shed 2 bases and J 6 bases; nucleotides not matched to a gene: 4. The CDR3 runs to 14 residues. This CDR3 is CASSLIPSGNEQFF. For the CDR3, the DNA is TGTGCCAGCAGCTTAATTCCTAGCGGCAATGAGCAGTTCTTC.

The V and J genes are TRBV29-1 and TRBJ1-1; unclear D gene. V was clipped by 2 bases and J by 5 bases, with 9 bases between them. The germline V gene has CDR1 SQVTM and CDR2 ANQGSEA. The CDR3 extends over 12 amino acids. CDR3 nucleotides: TGCAGCGTTGAAAGGGCGGAGACTGAAGCTTTCTTT. Translation gives CSVERAETEAFF.

The table lists this clonotype with a few counts. This sequence joins TRBV20-1 and TRBJ1-6; 7 bases are shared with TRBD1. Unmatched junction bases numbered 9, after V lost 3 bases and J lost 4 bases. Germline values: CDR1 DFQATT, CDR2 SNEGSKA (reference sequence). There are 16 residues in the CDR3. CDR3 sequence (DNA): TGCAGTGCTAGGCCCCCGGGACAGCCATATAATTCACCCCTCCACTTT. Amino acid sequence: CSARPPGQPYNSPLHF.

The chain couples TRBV25-1 to TRBJ2-7, with a tentative D call TRBD2 (6 bases). Trimming took 5 bases from V and 3 from J, leaving 17 bases between them. The CDR3 is 15 residues long. From germline, CDR1 is MGHDK and CDR2 SYGVNS. CDR3 DNA sequence: TGTGCCAGCAGTAGAGTACTGGGACTGATCTACGAGCAGTACTTC. Protein: CASSRVLGLIYEQYF.

A few counts support this clonotype. V usage is TRBV14 and J usage is TRBJ2-3; unclear D gene. Germline CDR1 is SGHDN and CDR2 is FVKESK. The V gene lost 3 bases and the J gene lost 6 bases, with 10 bases spanning the gap. The CDR3 is 13 amino acids. In DNA form, the CDR3 reads TGTGCCAGCAGCCAGGGCCCCGTCGATACGCAGTATTTT. It specifies CASSQGPVDTQYF.

This clonotype occurred many times. The chain uses TRBV7-8 and TRBJ2-1, with 7 bases that match TRBD1. The CDR3 runs 15 residues. Germline values: CDR1 SGHVS, CDR2 FQNEAQ. The V gene end was trimmed by 4 bases and the J gene end by 8 bases; junction bases not matched to a gene: 11. In nucleotides, the CDR3 is TGTGCCAGCAGCTCCAAGATCGGGACAGATTATGAGCAGTTCTTC. Amino acids: CASSSKIGTDYEQFF.